The 12 T cell receptor beta chains reported below all come from one sample, sequenced in a study of T cell repertoires in cytomegalovirus infection. TCRdb passed the reads through MiXCR, listing each CDR3 protein once. The sample has roughly 600,000 distinct CDR3 sequences, around 24% seen once. Sequenced material: CD8+ T cells from PBMCs. These TCRs come from a human donor in good health (CMV status not recorded). Some clones in this sample may be carry-over from other donors' samples.

The chain employs TRBV6-2 or TRBV6-3 and TRBJ2-5; a weak D match, TRBD2 (6 bases). Between the trimmed V and J ends, which lost 7 bases and 5 bases, there was a span of 23 bases. CDR1 is MNHEY, CDR2 SVGEGT, per germline. The CDR3 has 16 residues. This chain's CDR3 is CASTPGAGRGRETQYF. The CDR3, as DNA: TGTGCCAGCACCCCCGGGGCGGGGAGAGGAAGGGAGACCCAGTACTTC.

The CDR3 coding sequence is TGTGCCAGCAGTCCCCTGTTGCGGGGGGGCTGGTCCTACGAGCAGTACGTC. Its protein is CASSPLLRGGWSYEQYV. The chain recombines TRBV28 with TRBJ2-7, with 9 nucleotides matching TRBD2. The CDR3 has 17 amino acids. V gave up 5 bases and J gave up 1 base; unmatched junction bases: 12. Germline CDR1 is MDHEN and CDR2 is SYDVKM.

V and J are TRBV27 and TRBJ2-7; 9 bases match TRBD1. The CDR3 spans 20 residues. Germline loops: CDR1 MNHEY, CDR2 SMNVEV (reference sequence). V shed 2 bases and J 2 bases; nucleotides not matched to a gene: 19. Here the CDR3 reads CASSLKGTGLRDTYPYEQYF. CDR3 in DNA: TGTGCCAGCAGTTTAAAAGGGACAGGGCTGAGGGATACCTACCCCTACGAGCAGTACTTC.

For this clonotype: At one end, the junction sequence differs from germline, possibly due to a read error. In nucleotides, the CDR3 is TGTGCCAGATTCGAGGGTTTAAGCTCTGGGACCAACGTCCTGACTTTC. Encoded protein: CARFEGLSSGTNVLTF. The rearrangement joins TRBV7-8 to TRBJ2-6; weak D call: TRBD2 (5 bases). Germline-derived CDR1 and CDR2 are SGHVS and FQNEAQ. The CDR3 sequence is 16 residues long.

The table lists this clonotype with a few counts. The chain is built from TRBV14 and TRBJ2-2; no definite D call. The CDR3 sequence is 12 residues long. Trimming took off 6 bases at V and 5 bases at J, with 7 bases between the two ends. Germline V gene data show CDR1 as SGHDN and CDR2 as FVKESK. The CDR3 DNA is TGTGCCAGCAGAATCAGTACCGGGGAGCTGTTTTTT. Translating gives CASRISTGELFF.

This sequence joins TRBV28 and TRBJ1-5, with 10 bases lining up with TRBD1. V shed 5 bases and J 7 bases; nucleotides not matched to a gene: 11. This CDR3 is built from 16 residues. Germline V gene data show CDR1 as MDHEN and CDR2 as SYDVKM. This CDR3 is CASSLPDRGIRQPQHF. The CDR3 nucleotides read TGTGCCAGCAGTCTCCCGGACAGGGGGATTCGACAGCCCCAGCATTTT.

This clonotype was seen a handful of times. The chain is built from TRBV25-1 and TRBJ2-7; D is ambiguous. Germline-derived CDR1 and CDR2 are MGHDK and SYGVNS. The CDR3 consists of 14 residues. With 4 bases removed from V and 2 bases from J, the gap between germline ends came to 12 bases. DNA of the CDR3: TGTGCCAGCAGTGGGTCAGGTTACCCCTACGAGCAGTACTTC. Its protein is CASSGSGYPYEQYF.

This clonotype was picked up a small number of times. The J gene is TRBJ2-1, the V gene TRBV28; a weak D match, TRBD1 (6 bases). Germline V gene sequence: CDR1 MDHEN, CDR2 SYDVKM. The V gene lost 6 bases and the J gene lost 5 bases, with 17 bases spanning the gap. CDR3 length equals 15 residues. CDR3 in amino acids: CASRAPGQKHNEQFF. DNA for the CDR3: TGTGCCAGCAGAGCCCCCGGACAGAAACACAATGAGCAGTTCTTC.

This chain connects TRBV6-2 or TRBV6-3 to TRBJ2-5; 8 nucleotides line up with TRBD1. The CDR3 has 14 residues. The germline CDR1 and CDR2 sequences are MNHEY and SVGEGT. The V segment lost 6 bases and the J segment 3 bases; nucleotides outside the gene matches: 6. CDR3 sequence reads: CASRPPTGEETQYF. The CDR3 bases are TGTGCCAGCAGACCCCCGACAGGGGAAGAGACCCAGTACTTC.

The CDR3 sequence is CASSYDRRTFYEQYV. Written as DNA, the CDR3 is TGTGCCAGCAGTTACGACAGGAGGACCTTCTACGAGCAGTACGTC. This chain connects TRBV6-5 to TRBJ2-7, with D perhaps TRBD1 (6 bases). Per the germline V gene, CDR1 is MNHEY and CDR2 is SVGAGI. Trimming shortened V by 2 bases and J by 3 bases, and 14 bases separated the two germline ends. The CDR3 covers 15 residues.

The V gene is TRBV15, the J gene TRBJ1-2; D unclear. The CDR3 extends over 11 amino acids. Germline CDR1 reads LNHNV; CDR2 reads YYDKDF (reference sequence). The V gene lost 5 bases and the J gene lost 8 bases, with 9 bases spanning the gap. Here the CDR3 DNA reads TGTGCCACCAGCGGCCCCGGGGGCTACACCTTC. Its translation: CATSGPGGYTF.

The chain couples TRBV6-5 to TRBJ2-3, with 8 bases lining up with TRBD2. Germline V gene sequence: CDR1 MNHEY, CDR2 SVGAGI. The CDR3 loop spans 15 amino acids. J lost 2 bases, V lost 5 bases, and 6 bases had no gene match. The CDR3 DNA sequence: TGTGCCAGCAGTCGGGGGGGGCCCCCCACAGATACGCAGTATTTT. Translation: CASSRGGPPTDTQYF.